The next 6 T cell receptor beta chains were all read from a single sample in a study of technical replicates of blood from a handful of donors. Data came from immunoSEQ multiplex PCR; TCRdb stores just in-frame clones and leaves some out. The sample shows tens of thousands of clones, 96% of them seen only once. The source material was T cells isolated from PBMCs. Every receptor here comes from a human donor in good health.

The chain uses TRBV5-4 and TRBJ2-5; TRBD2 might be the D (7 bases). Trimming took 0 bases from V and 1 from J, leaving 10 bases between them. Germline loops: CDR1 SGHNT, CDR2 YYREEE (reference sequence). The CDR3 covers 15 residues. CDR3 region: CASSLAGGPQETQYF. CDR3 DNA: TGTGCCAGCAGCTTGGCGGGGGGCCCCCAAGAGACCCAGTACTTC.

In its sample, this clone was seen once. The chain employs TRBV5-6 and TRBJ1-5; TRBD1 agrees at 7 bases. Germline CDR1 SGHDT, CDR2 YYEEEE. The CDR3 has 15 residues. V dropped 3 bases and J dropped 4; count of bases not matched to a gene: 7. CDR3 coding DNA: TGTGCCAGCAGCTGGGGCCGGGACAGAAATCAGCCCCAGCATTTT. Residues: CASSWGRDRNQPQHF.

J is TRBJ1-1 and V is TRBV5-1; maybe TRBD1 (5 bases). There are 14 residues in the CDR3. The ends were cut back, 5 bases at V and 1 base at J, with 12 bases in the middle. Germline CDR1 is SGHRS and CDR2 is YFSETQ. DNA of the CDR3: TGCGCCAGCAGTCTTTTTAGGGGGAACACTGAAGCTTTCTTT. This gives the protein CASSLFRGNTEAFF.

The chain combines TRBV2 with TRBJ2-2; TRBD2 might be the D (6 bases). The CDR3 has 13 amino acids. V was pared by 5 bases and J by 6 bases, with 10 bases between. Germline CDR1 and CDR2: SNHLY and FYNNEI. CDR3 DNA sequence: TGTGCCAGCAGTTTCGGGGGAGCCGGGGAGCTGTTTTTT. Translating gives CASSFGGAGELFF.

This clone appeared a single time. This chain's CDR3 is CASSEAGLAGIYEQYF. CDR3 DNA: TGTGCCAGCAGTGAAGCGGGCCTAGCGGGAATCTACGAGCAGTACTTC. The rearrangement links TRBV2 to TRBJ2-7, with 9 bases that match TRBD2. V lost 0 bases to trimming and J lost 3 bases; unmatched junction nucleotides: 6. CDR1 is SNHLY, CDR2 FYNNEI, per germline. The CDR3 is 16 amino acids.

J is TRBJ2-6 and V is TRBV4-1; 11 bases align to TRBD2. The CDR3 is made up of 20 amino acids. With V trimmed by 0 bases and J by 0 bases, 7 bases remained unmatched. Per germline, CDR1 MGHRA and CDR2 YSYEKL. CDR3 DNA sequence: TGCGCCAGCAGCCAAGATAGACTAGCGGGAATAAACTCTGGGGCCAACGTCCTGACTTTC. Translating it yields CASSQDRLAGINSGANVLTF.